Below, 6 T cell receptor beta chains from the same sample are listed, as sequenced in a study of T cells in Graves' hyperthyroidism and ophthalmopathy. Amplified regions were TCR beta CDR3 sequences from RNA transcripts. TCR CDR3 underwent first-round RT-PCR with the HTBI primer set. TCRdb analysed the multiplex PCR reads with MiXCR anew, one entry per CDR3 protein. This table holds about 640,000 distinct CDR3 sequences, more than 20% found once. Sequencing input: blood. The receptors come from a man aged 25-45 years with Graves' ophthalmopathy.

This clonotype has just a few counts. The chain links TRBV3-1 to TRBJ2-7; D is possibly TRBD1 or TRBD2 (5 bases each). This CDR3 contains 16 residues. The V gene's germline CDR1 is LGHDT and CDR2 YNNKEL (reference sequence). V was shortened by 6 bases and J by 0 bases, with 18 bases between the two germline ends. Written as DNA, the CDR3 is TGTGCCAGCAGTTTTCCGGGACGGCTGACCTCCTACGAGCAGTACTTC. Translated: CASSFPGRLTSYEQYF.

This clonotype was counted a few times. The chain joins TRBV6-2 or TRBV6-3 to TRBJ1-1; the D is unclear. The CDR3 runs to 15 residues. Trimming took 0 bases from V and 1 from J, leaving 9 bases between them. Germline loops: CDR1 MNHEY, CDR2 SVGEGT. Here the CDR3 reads CASSYSGEGNTEAFF. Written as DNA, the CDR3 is TGTGCCAGCAGTTACTCGGGAGAAGGGAACACTGAAGCTTTCTTT.

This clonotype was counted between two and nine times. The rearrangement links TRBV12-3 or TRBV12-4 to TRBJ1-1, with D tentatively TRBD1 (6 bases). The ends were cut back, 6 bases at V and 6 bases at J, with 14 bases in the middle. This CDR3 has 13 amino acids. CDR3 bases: TGTGCCAGCAGCCAACAGGGAAGAGCTGAAGCTTTCTTT. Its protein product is CASSQQGRAEAFF.

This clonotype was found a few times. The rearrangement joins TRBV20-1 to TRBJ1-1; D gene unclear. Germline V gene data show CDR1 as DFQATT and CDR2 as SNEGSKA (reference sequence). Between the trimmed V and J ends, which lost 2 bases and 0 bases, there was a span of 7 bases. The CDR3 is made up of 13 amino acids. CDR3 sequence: CSARYSLNTEAFF. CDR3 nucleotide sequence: TGCAGTGCTAGATACAGTCTGAACACTGAAGCTTTCTTT.

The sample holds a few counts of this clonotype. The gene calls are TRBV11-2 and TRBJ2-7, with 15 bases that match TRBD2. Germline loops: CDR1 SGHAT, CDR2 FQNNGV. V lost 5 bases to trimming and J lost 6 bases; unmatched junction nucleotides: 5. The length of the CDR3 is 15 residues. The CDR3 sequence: CASSPGLAGGSEQYF. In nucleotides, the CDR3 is TGTGCCAGCAGCCCGGGACTAGCGGGAGGATCCGAGCAGTACTTC.

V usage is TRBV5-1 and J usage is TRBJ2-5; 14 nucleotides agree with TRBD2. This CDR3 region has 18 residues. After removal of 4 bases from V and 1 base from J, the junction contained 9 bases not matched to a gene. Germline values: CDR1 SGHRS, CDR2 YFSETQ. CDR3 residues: CASSGYGLAGGTQETQYF. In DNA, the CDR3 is TGCGCCAGCAGCGGGTATGGACTAGCGGGGGGTACCCAAGAGACCCAGTACTTC.